Listed below are T cell receptor beta chains from one sample, sequenced in a study of molecular identifiers for immune sequencing clone quantification. TCRdb re-called the PCR reads through MiXCR, storing one row per CDR3 protein. The sample gives approximately 670,000 distinct CDR3 sequences, just under 20% of which show up once; under 0.95% is in the top ten. Sample: naive CD8+ T cells from blood, with Jurkat cell RNA spiked in. These receptors were taken from a human donor in good health. Some libraries in this study had Jurkat cell RNA spiked in. CDR3s include the opening cysteine and the closing phenylalanine or tryptophan. A D gene is named only where the DNA matches it firmly. Size is omitted from some rows. Given values are once, few, many or a class for expanded clones.

d_gene	abundance	v_gene	j_gene	CDR3nt	CDR3aa
-	few	TRBV4-1	TRBJ2-3	TGCGCCAGCAGCCAAGAATCTCGAGGGGGGTGGGCAGATACGCAGTATTTT	CASSQESRGGWADTQYF
TRBD2	many	TRBV6-5	TRBJ2-7	TGTGCCAGCAGCCCCCACCGCCCTAGCGGGTGTTTC	CASSPHRPSGCF
-	many	TRBV4-1	TRBJ1-1	TGCGCCAGCAGCCAAGAAAGGAGGGGGGGGACTGAAGCTTTCTTT	CASSQERRGGTEAFF
-	few	TRBV6-5	TRBJ1-1	TGTGCCAGTATGGGGGGGCGGTGGGACACTGAAGCTTTCTTT	CASMGGRWDTEAFF
TRBD2	many	TRBV20-1	TRBJ2-3	TGCAGTGCCCGACTAGCGGATACAGATACGCAGTATTTT	CSARLADTDTQYF
TRBD2	many	TRBV6-2/TRBV6-3	TRBJ2-7	TGTGCCAGCAGTTACCCCCCGGGACTAGCGGAGATGTACGAGCAGTACTTC	CASSYPPGLAEMYEQYF
-	many	TRBV5-1	TRBJ2-6	TGCGCCAGCAGCCCCGCCGGGAGCTCTGGGGCCAACGTCCTGACTTTC	CASSPAGSSGANVLTF
-	many	TRBV12-3/TRBV12-4	TRBJ1-1	TGTGCCAGCAGTTTATATGTCCGGCAGAGCGACACTGAAGCTTTCTTT	CASSLYVRQSDTEAFF
-	many	TRBV27	TRBJ1-6	TGTGCCAGCAGCCCCGGTTATTATAATTCACCCCTCCACTTT	CASSPGYYNSPLHF
-	many	TRBV27	TRBJ2-5	TGTGCCAGCAGTTCCCTGGGAAAAGAGACCCAGTACTTC	CASSSLGKETQYF
-	few	TRBV19	TRBJ1-5	TGTGCCAGTAGTTGGACACAAACTAGCAATCAGCCCCAGCATTTT	CASSWTQTSNQPQHF
-	-	TRBV5-3	TRBJ2-7	TGTGCCAGCACCGCCGCAGGGATCGTCTACGAGCAGTACTTC	CASTAAGIVYEQYF
-	many	TRBV11-2	TRBJ1-1	TGTGCCAGCAGCTTACAATATACTGGGGGTGAAGCTTTCTTT	CASSLQYTGGEAFF
TRBD1	many	TRBV7-8	TRBJ2-2	TGTGCCAGCAGCCTACAGGGGGCATTCACCGGGGAGCTGTTTTTT	CASSLQGAFTGELFF
-	many	TRBV5-4	TRBJ2-3	TGTGCCAGCAGCTTGGCCGGGTTGGCCACAGATACGCAGTATTTT	CASSLAGLATDTQYF
-	-	TRBV30	TRBJ2-7	TGTGCCTGGAGTGTAGGGGGTTCCAACGAGCAGTACTTC	CAWSVGGSNEQYF
TRBD1	many	TRBV4-3	TRBJ2-7	TGCGCCAGCAGCCAATACAGGGGTGGCGAGCAGTACTTC	CASSQYRGGEQYF
TRBD1	few	TRBV9	TRBJ1-1	TGTGCCAGCAGCGTTCCAGGGGGCGCGACTCCTCCGAACGTTATACCCATGAACACTGAAGCTTTCTTT	CASSVPGGATPPNVIPMNTEAFF
-	few	TRBV27	TRBJ1-2	TGTGCCAGCAGTTTAATAGGAACAACTGACTATGGCTACACCTTC	CASSLIGTTDYGYTF
-	-	TRBV5-3	TRBJ2-1	TGTGCCAGCATCCCGCCGGGACATAGCTACAATGAGCAGTTCTTC	CASIPPGHSYNEQFF
TRBD2	many	TRBV12-3/TRBV12-4	TRBJ2-3	TGTGCCAGCAGTTTCGGACTAGCGCCTGATACGCAGTATTTT	CASSFGLAPDTQYF
-	many	TRBV27	TRBJ1-2	TGTGCCAGCAGTCCGCGCCAGGACACCTTTGGCTATGGCTACACCTTC	CASSPRQDTFGYGYTF
-	-	TRBV3-1	TRBJ2-1	TGTGCCAGCAGCCTAGGGGAGAGCCCCTACAATGAGCAGTTCTTC	CASSLGESPYNEQFF
-	many	TRBV4-1	TRBJ1-2	TGCGCCAGCAGCCAAGGGAGAGGAATGGACTATGGCTACACCTTC	CASSQGRGMDYGYTF
-	many	TRBV4-1	TRBJ2-3	TGCGCCAGCAGCCAAGGGTTCGCGGTCACAGATACGCAGTATTTT	CASSQGFAVTDTQYF
-	-	TRBV4-1	TRBJ2-3	TGCGCCAGCAGCCATGAAGTAGTAACCGGAACAGATACGCAGTATTTT	CASSHEVVTGTDTQYF
-	many	TRBV19	TRBJ2-3	TGCCGGGGGCTTACTAGCCCCCCTAGCACAGATACGCAGTATTTT	CRGLTSPPSTDTQYF
-	once	TRBV7-9	TRBJ1-2	TGTGCCAGCAGCTTAGGGGACGGCTATGGCTACACCTTC	CASSLGDGYGYTF
TRBD1	-	TRBV19	TRBJ1-2	TGTGCCAGTACCCCGGGACAGGCGAACTATGGCTACACCTTC	CASTPGQANYGYTF
-	many	TRBV4-1	TRBJ2-7	TGCGCCAGCAGCCAAGGCGTAGCCAGCTCCTACGAGCAGTACTTC	CASSQGVASSYEQYF
-	-	TRBV12-3/TRBV12-4	TRBJ1-2	TGTGCCAGCAGTTTTTGGGGGTTGAACTATGGCTACACCTTC	CASSFWGLNYGYTF
-	many	TRBV15	TRBJ1-6	TGTGCCACCAGCAGAAAAGTTAACCGCTGGCCCCTCCACTTT	CATSRKVNRWPLHF
-	many	TRBV20-1	TRBJ2-6	TGCAGTGCAACAAAACTTACAGGGTCATCTGGGGCCAACGTCCTGACTTTC	CSATKLTGSSGANVLTF
TRBD1	many	TRBV10-3	TRBJ2-3	TGTGCCATCAGTGATGTCCAGGGGGCCCTCCCAGATACGCAGTATTTT	CAISDVQGALPDTQYF
-	few	TRBV4-3	TRBJ2-7	TGCGCCAGCAGCCAAGAGAGGACCAGGGGGGGGTACTACGAGCAGTACTTC	CASSQERTRGGYYEQYF
-	many	TRBV12-3/TRBV12-4	TRBJ1-2	TGTGCCAGCAAGTACAGCTATGGCTACACCTTC	CASKYSYGYTF
-	many	TRBV5-6	TRBJ1-1	TGTGCCAGCAGCTTGTCGGGCAGTAACACTGAAGCTTTCTTT	CASSLSGSNTEAFF
TRBD1	-	TRBV5-5	TRBJ1-2	TGTGCCAGCAGTAATACCGTTCGGACAGGACCTTATGGCTACACCTTC	CASSNTVRTGPYGYTF
-	many	TRBV6-6	TRBJ2-5	TGTGCCAGCAGTGCGCTAATCGGGACGAGCCACGAGACCCAGTACTTC	CASSALIGTSHETQYF
-	many	TRBV14	TRBJ2-1	TGTGCCAGCAGCCCCTCATTACCAGGGTCCTACAATGAGCAGTTCTTC	CASSPSLPGSYNEQFF
TRBD1	many	TRBV7-9	TRBJ2-5	TGTGCCAGCAGCTTAGAAGGGGGCTCCCAAGAGACCCAGTACTTC	CASSLEGGSQETQYF
TRBD2	-	TRBV27	TRBJ2-3	TGTGCCAGCAGTTTCGGACTAGCGGGGCCAGATACGCAGTATTTT	CASSFGLAGPDTQYF
-	many	TRBV6-1	TRBJ1-1	TGTGCCAGCAGTGAAAGGGGAGGACACCCGAACACTGAAGCTTTCTTT	CASSERGGHPNTEAFF
TRBD2	many	TRBV4-2	TRBJ2-3	TGTGCCAGCAGCCGATCATATACTAGCGGGACCACAGATACGCAGTATTTT	CASSRSYTSGTTDTQYF
TRBD2	many	TRBV9	TRBJ2-7	TGTGCCAGCAGCCCGTCCGGGACTAGCGGGAGCGAGCAGTACTTC	CASSPSGTSGSEQYF
-	-	TRBV19	TRBJ1-2	TGTGCCAGTAGTATTGCCCTAAGCGACTATGGCTACACCTTC	CASSIALSDYGYTF
-	many	TRBV2	TRBJ1-5	TGTGCCAGCAGTCTGACAGTGGAAGTAGGAAATCAGCCCCAGCATTTT	CASSLTVEVGNQPQHF
-	-	TRBV2	TRBJ1-5	TGTGCCAGCACCTCAGCCCATGCAACCGAGGCTAGCAATCAGCCCCAGCATTTT	CASTSAHATEASNQPQHF
TRBD2	-	TRBV19	TRBJ2-7	TGTGCCAGTAGTTGGGGAAGCGGGGCGTCCTACGAGCAGTACTTC	CASSWGSGASYEQYF
TRBD1	-	TRBV19	TRBJ2-1	TGTGCCAGTAGTATATATTCCGGGACAGGGGGTAATGAGCAGTTCTTC	CASSIYSGTGGNEQFF
-	few	TRBV6-5	TRBJ1-3	TGTGCCACCATTGATTTGGGTTCTGGAAACACCATATATTTT	CATIDLGSGNTIYF
-	once	TRBV3-2	TRBJ2-1	TGTGCCAGACTTACTAAAGAAGCGAAGTACAATGAGCAGTTCTTC	CARLTKEAKYNEQFF
TRBD2	few	TRBV27	TRBJ2-1	TGTGCCAGCAGTTTATCGGCGGGGGGGCTTTATAATGAGCAGTTCTTC	CASSLSAGGLYNEQFF
-	many	TRBV7-9	TRBJ2-1	TGTGCCAGCAGCCCCGAGGGAAGGCTTGTTGAGCAGTTCTTC	CASSPEGRLVEQFF